These T cell receptor beta chains were read from a single sample in a study of CD8+ T cells in alopecia areata. Sequenced by immunoSEQ multiplex PCR; TCRdb stores in-frame clones only, minus some. The sample comprises 200,000 to 250,000 clones, about 53% of which are singletons, and less than 0.6% rests with the top ten. The sequencing here drew on CD4+ T cells sorted from blood, taken at week 0. Receptors were obtained from a human donor with alopecia areata. CDR3s include the opening cysteine and the closing phenylalanine or tryptophan. Fields, in order: J gene, V gene, clone size, D gene, CDR3 length, CDR3 protein, CDR3 DNA. D genes are given only for firm matches. Some rows mark clone size as missing; the rest say once, few, many or name a class of expanded clone.

TRBJ2-7	TRBV29-1	-	TRBD2	13	CSVGTSVTYEQYF	TGCAGCGTGGGGACTAGCGTGACCTACGAGCAGTACTTC
TRBJ1-1	TRBV29-1	-	-	11	CSVQPNTEAFF	TGCAGCGTTCAGCCGAACACTGAAGCTTTCTTT
TRBJ2-1	TRBV7-2	-	-	16	CASRGQAERYYNEQFF	TGTGCCAGCAGGGGGCAAGCGGAGAGATACTACAATGAGCAGTTCTTC
TRBJ1-6	TRBV5-6	-	TRBD1	14	CASSLGQGSSPLHF	TGTGCCAGCAGCTTAGGACAGGGTAGTTCACCCCTCCACTTT
TRBJ2-3	TRBV5-1	-	-	15	CASSLVGVSTDTQYF	TGCGCCAGCAGCTTGGTCGGAGTCAGCACAGATACGCAGTATTTT
TRBJ2-6	TRBV5-6	-	-	17	CASSQRPERSGANVLTF	TGTGCCAGCAGTCAGCGGCCGGAAAGATCTGGGGCCAACGTCCTGACTTTC
TRBJ2-1	TRBV2	-	TRBD2	15	CASRGGLPILDEQFF	TGTGCCAGCAGGGGGGGACTACCCATCTTGGATGAGCAGTTCTTC
TRBJ2-1	TRBV30	-	TRBD2	14	CAWSVGTSGTTTFF	TGTGCCTGGAGTGTAGGGACTAGCGGGACTACGACGTTCTTC
TRBJ2-6	TRBV30	-	-	16	CAWSRAAISGANVLTF	TGTGCCTGGAGTCGGGCGGCTATCTCTGGGGCCAACGTCCTGACTTTC
TRBJ2-7	TRBV29-1	-	-	11	CSVYRDYEQYF	TGCAGCGTTTACCGAGACTACGAGCAGTACTTC
TRBJ1-3	TRBV2	-	-	12	CASTGGGYTIYF	TGTGCCAGCACCGGGGGCGGATACACCATATATTTT
TRBJ1-2	TRBV5-4	once	-	15	CASSLAWGSNYGYTF	TGTGCCAGCAGCTTGGCCTGGGGCAGTAACTATGGCTACACCTTC
TRBJ1-1	TRBV5-1	-	-	13	CASSSDSTTEAFF	TGCGCCAGCAGCTCGGACAGTACCACTGAAGCTTTCTTT
TRBJ1-2	TRBV5-1	-	TRBD1	15	CASSPAPGQAGGYTF	TGCGCCAGCAGCCCGGCTCCGGGACAGGCCGGGGGCTACACCTTC
TRBJ2-6	TRBV5-1	-	-	17	CASSRWARGSGANVLTF	TGCGCCAGCAGCCGGTGGGCCAGGGGATCTGGGGCCAACGTCCTGACTTTC
TRBJ2-3	TRBV11-2	-	TRBD2	15	CASTLRVAGVDTQYF	TGTGCCAGCACCTTAAGGGTCGCGGGGGTAGATACGCAGTATTTT
TRBJ1-2	TRBV5-1	-	TRBD1	15	CASSLADAGGRGYTF	TGCGCCAGCAGCTTGGCCGACGCAGGGGGCCGAGGCTACACCTTC
TRBJ1-4	TRBV9	-	TRBD1	15	CASSAGQGAGEKLFF	TGTGCCAGCAGCGCCGGACAGGGGGCCGGGGAAAAACTGTTTTTT
TRBJ2-3	TRBV9	-	-	13	CASSPDSTDTQYF	TGTGCCAGCAGCCCAGACAGCACAGATACGCAGTATTTT
TRBJ1-2	TRBV29-1	once	-	12	CSVRRNLYGYTF	TGCAGCGTAAGAAGGAACTTATATGGCTACACCTTC
TRBJ1-2	TRBV28	few	-	13	CASSFGSNYGYTF	TGTGCCAGCAGTTTTGGGTCGAACTATGGCTACACCTTC
TRBJ2-3	TRBV27	-	TRBD2	16	CASSSGLAGDTDTQYF	TGTGCCAGCAGTTCCGGACTAGCGGGGGACACAGATACGCAGTATTTT
TRBJ2-2	TRBV14	many	-	13	CASSRQNTGELFF	TGTGCCAGCAGCAGGCAGAACACCGGGGAGCTGTTTTTT
TRBJ1-4	TRBV25-1	-	TRBD1	15	CASSPLGGGDEKLFF	TGTGCCAGCAGCCCCCTGGGAGGGGGCGATGAAAAACTGTTTTTT
TRBJ1-4	TRBV11-2	-	-	15	CASSPEGTRSEKLFF	TGTGCCAGCAGCCCAGAAGGGACCAGGAGTGAAAAACTGTTTTTT
TRBJ2-6	TRBV4-1	-	TRBD1	18	CASSHGTGAFSGANVLTF	TGCGCCAGCAGCCATGGGACAGGGGCCTTCTCTGGGGCCAACGTCCTGACTTTC
TRBJ2-3	TRBV29-1	-	-	16	CSVEAGQTWGTDTQYF	TGCAGCGTTGAGGCTGGGCAGACCTGGGGCACAGATACGCAGTATTTT
TRBJ2-1	TRBV14	few	-	16	CASSQAGRHTYNEQFF	TGTGCCAGCAGCCAAGCGGGACGGCACACCTACAATGAGCAGTTCTTC